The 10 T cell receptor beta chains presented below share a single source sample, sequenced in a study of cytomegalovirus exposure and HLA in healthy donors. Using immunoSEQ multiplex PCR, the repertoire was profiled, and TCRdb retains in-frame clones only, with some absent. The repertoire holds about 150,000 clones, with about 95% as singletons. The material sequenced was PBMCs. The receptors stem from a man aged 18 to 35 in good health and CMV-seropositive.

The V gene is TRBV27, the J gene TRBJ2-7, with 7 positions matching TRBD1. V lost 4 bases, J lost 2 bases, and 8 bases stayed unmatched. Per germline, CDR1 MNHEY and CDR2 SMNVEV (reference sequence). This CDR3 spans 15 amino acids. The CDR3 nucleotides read TGTGCCAGCAGTTGGGGGACAGCTTTTGCCTACGAGCAGTACTTC. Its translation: CASSWGTAFAYEQYF.

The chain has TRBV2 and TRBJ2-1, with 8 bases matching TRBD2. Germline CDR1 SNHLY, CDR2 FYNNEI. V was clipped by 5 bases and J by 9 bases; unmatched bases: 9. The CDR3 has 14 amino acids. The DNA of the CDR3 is TGTGCCAGCAGTCCCGGGACTAGTTCGCCTGAGCAGTTCTTC. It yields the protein CASSPGTSSPEQFF.

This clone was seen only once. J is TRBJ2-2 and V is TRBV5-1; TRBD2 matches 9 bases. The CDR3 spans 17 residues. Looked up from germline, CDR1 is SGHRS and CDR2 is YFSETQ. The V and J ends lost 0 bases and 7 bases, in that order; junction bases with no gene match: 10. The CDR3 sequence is CASSLAMREGRDGELFF. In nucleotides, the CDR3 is TGCGCCAGCAGCTTGGCCATGCGGGAGGGCCGGGACGGGGAGCTGTTTTTT.

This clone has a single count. The CDR3 bases are TGTGCCAGCACGCCCCGGACAGGCGGATACAATGAGCAGTTCTTC. This sequence encodes CASTPRTGGYNEQFF. This chain connects TRBV11-1 to TRBJ2-1; TRBD1 agrees at 7 bases. The CDR3 is made up of 15 amino acids. J was trimmed by 4 bases and V by 7 bases; bases with no gene match: 10. Germline CDR1 SGHAT, CDR2 FQDESV (reference sequence).

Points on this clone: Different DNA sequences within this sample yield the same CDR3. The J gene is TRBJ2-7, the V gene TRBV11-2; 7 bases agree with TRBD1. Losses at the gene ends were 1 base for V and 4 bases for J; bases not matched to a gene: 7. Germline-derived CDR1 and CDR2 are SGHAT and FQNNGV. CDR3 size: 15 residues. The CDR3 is CASSLGTGFFYEQYF. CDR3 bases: TGTGCCAGCAGCTTAGGGACAGGTTTTTTTTACGAGCAGTACTTC.

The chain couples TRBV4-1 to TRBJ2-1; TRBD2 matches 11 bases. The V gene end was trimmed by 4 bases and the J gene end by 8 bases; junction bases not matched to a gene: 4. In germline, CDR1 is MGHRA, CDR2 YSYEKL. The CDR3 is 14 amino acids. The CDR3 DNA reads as TGCGCCAGCAGCCTTAGCGGGAGGGCCGATGAGCAGTTCTTC. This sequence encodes CASSLSGRADEQFF.

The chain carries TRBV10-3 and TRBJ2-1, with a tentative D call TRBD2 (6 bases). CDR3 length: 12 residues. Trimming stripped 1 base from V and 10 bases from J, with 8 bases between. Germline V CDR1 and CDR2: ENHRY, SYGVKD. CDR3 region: CAISEYGGEQFF. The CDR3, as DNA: TGTGCCATCAGTGAGTACGGAGGGGAGCAGTTCTTC.

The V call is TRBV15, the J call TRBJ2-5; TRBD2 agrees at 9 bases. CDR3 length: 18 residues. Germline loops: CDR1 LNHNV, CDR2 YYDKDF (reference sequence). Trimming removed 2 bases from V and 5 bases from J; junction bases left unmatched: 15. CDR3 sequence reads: CATSRSPRGSGSGETQYF. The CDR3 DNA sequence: TGTGCCACCAGCAGATCTCCGAGGGGTAGCGGGAGTGGGGAGACCCAGTACTTC.

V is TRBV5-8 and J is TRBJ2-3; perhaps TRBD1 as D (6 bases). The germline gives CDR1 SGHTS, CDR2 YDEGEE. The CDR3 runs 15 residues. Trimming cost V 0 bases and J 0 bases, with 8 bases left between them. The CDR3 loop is CASSLGQGSTDTQYF. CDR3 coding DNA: TGTGCCAGCAGCTTGGGGCAGGGGAGCACAGATACGCAGTATTTT.

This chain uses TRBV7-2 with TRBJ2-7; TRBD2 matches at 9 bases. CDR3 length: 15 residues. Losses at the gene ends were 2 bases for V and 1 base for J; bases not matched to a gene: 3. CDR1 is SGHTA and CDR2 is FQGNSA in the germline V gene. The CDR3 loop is CASSLLAGRSYEQYF. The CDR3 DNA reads TGTGCCAGCAGCTTACTAGCGGGACGTTCCTACGAGCAGTACTTC. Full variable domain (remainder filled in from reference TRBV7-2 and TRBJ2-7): GAGVSQSPSNKVTEKGKDVELRCDPISGHTALYWYRQSLGQGLEFLIYFQGNSAPDKSGLPSDRFSAERTGGSVSTLTIQRTQQEDSAVYLCASSLLAGRSYEQYFGPGTRLTVT.